This TCR beta chain originates from a study of blood T cell repertoires in COVID-19. Overall study context: T cells, B-cell-depleted T cells, or PBMCs supplied cDNA or gDNA.

Deletions cut 8 bases from V and 1 base from J, with 15 bases between. Looked up from germline, CDR1 is MNHEY and CDR2 is SMNVEV (reference sequence). This CDR3 comprises 15 residues. Study processing details: For nucleated cells, counts were estimated from reference gene primer amplification. Assay: immunoSEQ multiplex PCR; the TCRdb copy retains only in-frame clones and omits some. V and J calls and clone size follow that table, whereas D and trimming were derived from the DNA. This sample carries 200,000 to 300,000 clones, roughly four fifths of them seen once, and the ten largest clones take less than 3.5%.

The chain is built from TRBV27 and TRBJ1-5; tentative D call: TRBD1 (5 bases). The sample was peripheral blood. The sequence was collected from a woman aged 18-29 years with acute or convalescent COVID-19. The CDR3 loop is CASGGTQGSNQPQHF. CDR3 DNA sequence: TGTGCCAGCGGGGGGACGCAGGGAAGCAATCAGCCCCAGCATTTT.